This entry features one TCR beta chain sequence. The length of the CDR3 is 11 residues. V was trimmed by 5 bases and J by 14 bases, leaving 10 bases between them. The germline CDR1 and CDR2 sequences are SNHLY and FYNNEI. This record comes from a study of blood T cell repertoires in COVID-19. Looking at the study overall: The United States, Italy and Spain were the sources of the acute and convalescent COVID-19 samples.

The table came from immunoSEQ multiplex PCR; TCRdb's copy has only in-frame clones and leaves some out. Among roughly 380,000 clones listed, over 65% were seen once. The source of this sequence is a human donor with acute or convalescent COVID-19. The donor label of this sample is uncertain. The chain has TRBV2 and TRBJ1-6, with a weak D call TRBD1 (5 bases). The sample comprised peripheral blood. The CDR3 spells CASSTRGALHF. CDR3 sequence (DNA): TGTGCCAGCAGTACCCGGGGGGCCCTCCACTTT.